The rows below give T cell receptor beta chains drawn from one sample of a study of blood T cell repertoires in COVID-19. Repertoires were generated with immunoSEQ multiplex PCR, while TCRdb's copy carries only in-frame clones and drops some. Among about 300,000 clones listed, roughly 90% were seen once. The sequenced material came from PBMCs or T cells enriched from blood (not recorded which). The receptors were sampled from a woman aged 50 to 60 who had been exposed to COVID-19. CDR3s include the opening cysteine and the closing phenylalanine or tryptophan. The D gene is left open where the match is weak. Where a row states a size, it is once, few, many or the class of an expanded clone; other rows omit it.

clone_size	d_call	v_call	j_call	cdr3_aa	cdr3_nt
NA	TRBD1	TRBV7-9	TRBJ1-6	CASIHRGRVVRNSPLHF	TGTGCCAGCATCCATAGGGGGCGGGTAGTCAGGAATTCACCCCTCCACTTT
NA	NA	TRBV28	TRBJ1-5	CASSLWDSLFQPQHF	TGTGCCAGCAGTTTATGGGACAGCTTGTTCCAGCCCCAGCATTTT
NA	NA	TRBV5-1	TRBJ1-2	CASSQGGPYDFGYTF	TGCGCCAGCAGCCAGGGCGGACCATATGATTTCGGCTACACCTTC
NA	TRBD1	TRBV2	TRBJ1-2	CASIRDRVPNYGYTF	TGTGCCAGCATTCGGGACAGGGTCCCCAACTATGGCTACACCTTC
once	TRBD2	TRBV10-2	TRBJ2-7	CASSLLAGGTYEQYF	TGCGCCAGCAGCCTGCTAGCGGGGGGAACCTACGAGCAGTACTTC
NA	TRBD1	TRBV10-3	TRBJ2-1	CAIRNDRGNEQFF	TGTGCCATCAGAAACGACAGGGGCAATGAGCAGTTCTTC
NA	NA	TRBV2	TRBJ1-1	CASRPAVPNTEAFF	TGTGCCAGCAGGCCGGCGGTCCCCAACACTGAAGCTTTCTTT
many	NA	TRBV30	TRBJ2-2	CAWSDRYTGELFF	TGTGCCTGGAGTGACAGGTACACCGGGGAGCTGTTTTTT
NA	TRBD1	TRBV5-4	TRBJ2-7	CASSTGQMYEQYF	TGTGCCAGCAGCACGGGACAGATGTACGAGCAGTACTTC
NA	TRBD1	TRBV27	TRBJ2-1	CASSLLAGTGGNEQFF	TGTGCCAGCAGTTTGTTGGCCGGGACAGGGGGCAATGAGCAGTTCTTC
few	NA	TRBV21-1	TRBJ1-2	CASSIRLGTAQGNYGYTF	TGTGCCAGCAGCATTCGTCTTGGGACAGCCCAGGGGAACTATGGCTACACCTTC
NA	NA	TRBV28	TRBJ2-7	CASKNKPQGRLVEQYF	TGTGCCAGCAAGAACAAGCCCCAGGGCCGCTTAGTCGAGCAGTACTTC
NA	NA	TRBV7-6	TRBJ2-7	CASSLFQALEQYF	TGTGCCAGCAGCTTGTTTCAGGCTCTCGAGCAGTACTTC
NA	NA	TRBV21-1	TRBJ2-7	CARPPQGGRSYEQYF	TGTGCCAGGCCCCCACAGGGGGGTCGATCCTACGAGCAGTACTTC
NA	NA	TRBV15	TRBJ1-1	CATSRPGGGSEAFF	TGTGCCACCAGCAGACCCGGGGGGGGTTCTGAAGCTTTCTTT
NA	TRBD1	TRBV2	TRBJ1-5	CASSGDRGSNQPQHF	TGTGCCAGCAGTGGGGACAGGGGTAGCAATCAGCCCCAGCATTTT
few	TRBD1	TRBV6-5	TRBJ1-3	CASSRDRSSGNTIYF	TGTGCCAGCAGTCGGGACAGGAGCTCTGGAAACACCATATATTTT
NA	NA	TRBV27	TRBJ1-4	CASSFFRNEKLFF	TGTGCCAGCAGTTTTTTTCGTAATGAAAAACTGTTTTTT
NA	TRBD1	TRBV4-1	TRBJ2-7	CASSQEWDRDYYEQYF	TGCGCCAGCAGCCAAGAATGGGACAGGGATTACTACGAGCAGTACTTC
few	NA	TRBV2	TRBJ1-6	CASQRLGPLHF	TGTGCCAGCCAACGCCTCGGACCCCTCCACTTT
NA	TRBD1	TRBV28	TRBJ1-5	CASMGRGLGNQPQHF	TGTGCCAGCATGGGCAGGGGGCTTGGCAATCAGCCCCAGCATTTT
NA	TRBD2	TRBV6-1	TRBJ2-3	CASSEYWTSGATDTQYF	TGTGCCAGCAGTGAATATTGGACTAGCGGGGCCACAGATACGCAGTATTTT